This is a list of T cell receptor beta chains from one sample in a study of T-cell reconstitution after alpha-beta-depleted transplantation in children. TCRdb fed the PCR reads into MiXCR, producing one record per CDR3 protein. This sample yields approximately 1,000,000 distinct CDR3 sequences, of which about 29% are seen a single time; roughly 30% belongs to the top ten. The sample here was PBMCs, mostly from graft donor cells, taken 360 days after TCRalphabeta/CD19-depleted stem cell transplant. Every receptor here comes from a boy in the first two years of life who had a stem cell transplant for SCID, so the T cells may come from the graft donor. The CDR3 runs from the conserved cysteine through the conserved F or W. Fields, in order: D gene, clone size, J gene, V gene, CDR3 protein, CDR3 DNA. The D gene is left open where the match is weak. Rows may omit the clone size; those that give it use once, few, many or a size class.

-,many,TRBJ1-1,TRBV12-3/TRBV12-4,CASTGPLGAFF,TGTGCCAGCACCGGTCCCCTAGGAGCTTTCTTT
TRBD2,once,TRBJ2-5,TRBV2,CASGSTSGETQYF,TGTGCCAGCGGATCGACTAGCGGGGAGACCCAGTACTTC
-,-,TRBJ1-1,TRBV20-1,CSARVRTTNTEAFF,TGCAGTGCTAGAGTGAGGACAACGAACACTGAAGCTTTCTTT
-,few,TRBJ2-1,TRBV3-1,CASSQDPSVRYNEQFF,TGTGCCAGCAGCCAAGATCCTAGCGTAAGGTACAATGAGCAGTTCTTC
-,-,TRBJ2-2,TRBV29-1,CSVEVANTGELFF,TGCAGCGTTGAAGTCGCGAACACCGGGGAGCTGTTTTTT
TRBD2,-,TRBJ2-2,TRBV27,CASTRSGGNGELFF,TGTGCCAGCACCCGATCGGGGGGTAACGGGGAGCTGTTTTTT
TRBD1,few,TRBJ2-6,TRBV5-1,CASSLEFRGPASGANVLTF,TGCGCCAGCAGCTTGGAGTTTAGGGGGCCGGCCTCTGGGGCCAACGTCCTGACTTTC
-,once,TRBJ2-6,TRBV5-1,CASSTGGGGANVLTF,TGCGCCAGCTCGACCGGGGGTGGTGGGGCCAACGTCCTGACTTTC
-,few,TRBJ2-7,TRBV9,CASSPGSHTREQYF,TGTGCCAGCAGCCCAGGGTCCCACACGCGCGAGCAGTACTTC
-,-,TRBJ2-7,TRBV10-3,CAISKTASVSDEQYF,TGTGCCATCAGCAAGACGGCTTCGGTGAGCGACGAGCAGTACTTC
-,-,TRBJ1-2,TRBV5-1,CASSTLQGTDGYTF,TGCGCCAGCAGCACACTACAGGGTACGGATGGCTACACCTTC
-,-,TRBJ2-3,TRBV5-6,CASSLGRGVKDTQYF,TGTGCCAGCAGCTTGGGTAGAGGGGTGAAAGATACGCAGTATTTT
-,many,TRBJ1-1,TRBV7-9,CASSLAGAGNTEAFF,TGTGCCAGCAGCTTAGCCGGGGCCGGGAACACTGAAGCTTTCTTT
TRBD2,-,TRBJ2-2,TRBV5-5,CASSSLLGLAAGTGELFF,TGTGCCAGCAGCTCCCTCCTTGGACTAGCGGCAGGCACCGGGGAGCTGTTTTTT
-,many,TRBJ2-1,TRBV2,CASAPGRDEQFF,TGTGCCAGCGCGCCAGGTAGGGATGAGCAGTTCTTC
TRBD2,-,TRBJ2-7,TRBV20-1,CSAESTSEYSYEQYF,TGCAGTGCCGAATCCACTAGCGAATACTCCTACGAGCAGTACTTC
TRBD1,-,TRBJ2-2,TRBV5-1,CASRPDRGQVTGELFF,TGCGCCAGCCGACCCGACAGGGGGCAAGTAACCGGGGAGCTGTTTTTT